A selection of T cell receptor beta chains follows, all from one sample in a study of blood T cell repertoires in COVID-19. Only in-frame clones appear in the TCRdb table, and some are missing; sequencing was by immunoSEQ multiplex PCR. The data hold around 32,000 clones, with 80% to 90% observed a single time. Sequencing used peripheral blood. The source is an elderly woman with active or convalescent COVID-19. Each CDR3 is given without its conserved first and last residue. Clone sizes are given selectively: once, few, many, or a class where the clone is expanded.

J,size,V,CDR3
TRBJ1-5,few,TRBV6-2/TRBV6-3,ASSYSRQGVGQPQH
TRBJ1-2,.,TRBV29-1,SVVATGRNYGYT
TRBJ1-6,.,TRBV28,ASSSGTAYSSYNSPLH
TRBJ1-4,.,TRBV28,ASSSGTGREKLF
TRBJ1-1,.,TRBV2,ASRVERAGEAF
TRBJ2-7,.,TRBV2,ASGGQGSYEQY
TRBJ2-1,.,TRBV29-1,SVVLAGVYEQF
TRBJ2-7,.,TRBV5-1,ASSLKTGGSSYEQY
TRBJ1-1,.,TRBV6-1,ASNGAWGNTEAF
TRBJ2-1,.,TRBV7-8,ASSYARRPSYNEQF
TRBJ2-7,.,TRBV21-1,ASSKGKKGGNRGSYEQY
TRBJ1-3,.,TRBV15,ATSRDENTIY
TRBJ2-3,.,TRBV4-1,ASSQEVLGGAPRTQY
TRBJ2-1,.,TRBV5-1,ASSSSGGFSYNEQF
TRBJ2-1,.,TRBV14,ASSHSNEQF
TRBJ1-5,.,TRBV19,ASSIGGTIHQPQH
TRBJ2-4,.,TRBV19,ASSKTGTGTKNIQY
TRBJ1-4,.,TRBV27,ASRRSSRPNEKLF
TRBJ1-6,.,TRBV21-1,ASSKEGRTFFNSPLH
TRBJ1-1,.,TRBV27,ASSPGQLGNTEAF
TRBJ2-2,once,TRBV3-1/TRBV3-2,ASSQGSGVNTGELF
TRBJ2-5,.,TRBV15,ATSRQGMLQETQY
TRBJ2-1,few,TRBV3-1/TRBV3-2,ASSLRESSYNEQF
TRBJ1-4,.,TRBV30,AWNYPRRGEEKLF
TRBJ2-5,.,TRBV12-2,ASRFPLLLAVGWETQY
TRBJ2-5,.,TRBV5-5,ASSLGGGAQGETQY
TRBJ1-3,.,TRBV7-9,ASSLEQGVFGNTIY
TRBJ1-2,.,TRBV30,AWSEGGASGYT
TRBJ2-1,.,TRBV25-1,ASSEGNALSYNEQF
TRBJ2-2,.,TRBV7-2,ASTQLAGNGELF
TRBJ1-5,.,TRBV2,ASSDIRGNQPQH
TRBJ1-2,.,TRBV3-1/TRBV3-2,ASSQGVGSYGYT
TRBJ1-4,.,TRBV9,ASNRIGGKLF
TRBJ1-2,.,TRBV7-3,ASSLYTGYGYT
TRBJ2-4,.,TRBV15,ATRVFPILAKNIQY
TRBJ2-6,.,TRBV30,AWSDRSSGANVLT
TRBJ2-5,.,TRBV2,ASTLGETQY
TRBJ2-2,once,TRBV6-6,ATRDRHTGELF
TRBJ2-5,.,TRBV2,ASRPHGETQY
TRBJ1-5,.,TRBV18,ASSPKDSYQPQH
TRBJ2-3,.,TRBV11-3,ASSPGTSGGTDTQY
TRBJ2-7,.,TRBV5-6,ASRYLAGESYSYEQY
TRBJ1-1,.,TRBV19,ASSSTGTKNTEAF